The 25 T cell receptor beta chains given below trace back to one sample, sequenced in a study of blood T cell repertoires in COVID-19. Sequencing was performed with immunoSEQ multiplex PCR; in TCRdb, only in-frame clones are kept and a portion is missing. The repertoire holds approximately 220,000 clones, with roughly 89% as singletons. The source material was PBMCs or T cells enriched from blood (not recorded which). These receptors all come from a woman aged 25 to 45 with acute COVID-19.

This chain uses TRBV11-3 with TRBJ1-1; D uncertain. This CDR3 is 14 amino acids long. The germline CDR1 and CDR2 sequences are SGHNT and YENEEA. Trimming removed 3 bases at V and 1 base at J, with 9 bases between. The CDR3 DNA reads TGTGCCAGCAGCTTCCGGGGTCCGAACACTGAAGCTTTCTTT. It encodes CASSFRGPNTEAFF.

This sequence joins TRBV19 and TRBJ1-4; 8 nucleotides align to TRBD1. With 3 bases clipped from V and 3 bases from J, the junction kept 9 bases outside the gene matches. Looked up from germline, CDR1 is LNHDA and CDR2 is SQIVND (reference sequence). There are 17 residues in the CDR3. CDR3 nucleotides: TGTGCCAGTAGTATTAGAATCACACAGGGGGCTAATGAAAAACTGTTTTTT. This codes for CASSIRITQGANEKLFF.

This clone was observed a single time. Here the CDR3 DNA reads TGCGCCAGCAGCCAAAGGCCCCCGGGACTAGCGGGGGACACAGATACGCAGTATTTT. Residues: CASSQRPPGLAGDTDTQYF. The V and J genes are TRBV4-1 and TRBJ2-3; TRBD2 agrees at 14 bases. The CDR3 consists of 19 residues. From germline, CDR1 is MGHRA and CDR2 YSYEKL. The ends lost 2 bases at V and 2 bases at J; junction bases unmatched: 9.

The CDR3 DNA follows: TGTGCCAGCAGTCCGATAACGAGCGGGGGGGCGGGTGTGGAGACCCAGTACTTC. Translation gives CASSPITSGGAGVETQYF. The chain recombines TRBV27 with TRBJ2-5; TRBD2 agrees at 10 bases. This CDR3 spans 18 amino acids. CDR1 is MNHEY, CDR2 SMNVEV, per germline (reference sequence). J lost 5 bases, V lost 5 bases, and 17 bases had no gene match.

The rearrangement uses TRBV25-1 and TRBJ2-3, with D unresolved. CDR3 length: 14 residues. With 1 base removed from V and 1 base from J, the gap between germline ends came to 6 bases. CDR1 and CDR2 from the germline V gene are MGHDK and SYGVNS. CDR3 sequence reads: CASSEFRGTDTQYF. The CDR3 region has the DNA TGTGCCAGCAGTGAATTTCGAGGCACAGATACGCAGTATTTT.

This chain connects TRBV6-2 or TRBV6-3 to TRBJ2-7, with D tentatively TRBD2 (6 bases). This CDR3 has 14 amino acids. Germline CDR1 is MNHEY and CDR2 is SVGEGT. V lost 3 bases and J 1 base, leaving 10 bases between the germline ends. CDR3 region: CASSYGGASYEQYF. CDR3 nucleotide sequence: TGTGCCAGCAGTTATGGCGGGGCGTCCTACGAGCAGTACTTC.

The V gene is TRBV6-2 or TRBV6-3, the J gene TRBJ2-7; D gene unclear. The CDR3 contains 13 residues. The V end lost 5 bases, the J end lost 6 bases, and 14 bases lay between the germline ends. The germline V gene encodes CDR1 MNHEY and CDR2 SVGEGT. This CDR3 reads CASSATLIPEQYF. For the CDR3, the DNA is TGTGCCAGCAGTGCTACCCTCATCCCCGAGCAGTACTTC.

This rearrangement joins TRBV12-3 or TRBV12-4 to TRBJ1-1; D perhaps matches TRBD1 (6 bases). Trimming stripped 11 bases from V and 4 bases from J, with 17 bases between. The CDR3 consists of 13 residues. CDR3 DNA: TGTGCCGTCCGACAGGCGGATAGCACTGAAGCTTTCTTT. Translation: CAVRQADSTEAFF.

V gene TRBV7-6 combines with J gene TRBJ2-7; 8 bases line up with TRBD1. From germline, CDR1 is SGHVS and CDR2 FNYEAQ. Germline trimming cut 5 bases from V and 2 bases from J; bases unmatched to any gene: 5. The CDR3 is made up of 14 amino acids. DNA for the CDR3: TGTGCCAGCAGCCAAGGGACAGGCCCCTACGAGCAGTACTTC. Protein: CASSQGTGPYEQYF. The full variable domain, completed using reference TRBV7-6 and TRBJ2-7, is GAGVSQSPRYKVTKRGQDVALRCDPISGHVSLYWYRQALGQGPEFLTYFNYEAQQDKSGLPNDRFSAERPEGSISTLTIQRTEQRDSAMYRCASSQGTGPYEQYFGPGTRLTVT.

The chain uses TRBV4-1 and TRBJ1-1, with 9 bases that match TRBD1. Germline V CDR1 and CDR2: MGHRA, YSYEKL. The CDR3 sequence is 15 residues long. The V and J ends lost 1 base and 4 bases, in that order; junction bases with no gene match: 4. The CDR3 nucleotides are TGCGCCAGCAGCCAAGGGGGACAGGGCGGCACTGAAGCTTTCTTT. Translating it yields CASSQGGQGGTEAFF.

In its sample, this clone was seen a few times. Other nucleotide sequences from this sample produce the same CDR3. The chain is built from TRBV9 and TRBJ1-5; TRBD1 might be the D (6 bases). The CDR3 consists of 14 residues. Trimming took 2 bases from V and 5 from J, leaving 11 bases between them. From germline, CDR1 is SGDLS and CDR2 YYNGEE. The CDR3 spells CASSVGQTYQPQHF. CDR3 sequence (DNA): TGTGCCAGCAGCGTCGGACAGACCTATCAGCCCCAGCATTTT.

This clone was detected a few times. CDR3 region: CASSIPPYDRDTEAFF. CDR3 DNA: TGTGCCAGTAGTATTCCCCCGTATGACAGAGACACTGAAGCTTTCTTT. The V call is TRBV19, the J call TRBJ1-1; a weak D match, TRBD1 (5 bases). This CDR3 spans 16 amino acids. The germline V gene has CDR1 LNHDA and CDR2 SQIVND (reference sequence). Trimming removed 3 bases at V and 3 bases at J, with 17 bases between.

This sequence joins TRBV30 and TRBJ1-2; no definite D call. The germline V and J ends were trimmed by 7 bases and 1 base, with 10 bases remaining between them. This CDR3 comprises 12 residues. Germline lookup yields CDR1 GTSNPN and CDR2 SVGIG (reference sequence). The CDR3 region is CASESLNYGYTF. The CDR3 DNA sequence: TGTGCCTCTGAGTCCCTTAACTATGGCTACACCTTC. Complete variable domain (other parts from reference TRBV30 and TRBJ1-2): SQTIHQWPATLVQPVGSPLSLECTVEGTSNPNLYWYRQAAGRGLQLLFYSVGIGQISSEVPQNLSASRPQDRQFILSSKKLLLSDSGFYLCASESLNYGYTFGSGTRLTVV.

The J gene is TRBJ2-1, the V gene TRBV27; possibly TRBD2 for D (7 bases). This CDR3 comprises 13 residues. Germline lookup yields CDR1 MNHEY and CDR2 SMNVEV (reference sequence). The V and J ends lost 3 bases and 6 bases respectively, with 9 bases between them. In nucleotides, the CDR3 is TGTGCCAGCAGTTTGGGGGGGGCCAATGAGCAGTTCTTC. It is translated as CASSLGGANEQFF.

The chain carries TRBV12-3 or TRBV12-4 and TRBJ1-1, with D unclear. The V end was cut by 7 bases, the J end by 0 bases, with 9 bases between. The CDR3 has 13 residues. The CDR3 DNA sequence: TGTGCCAGCACCCAGTACATGAACACTGAAGCTTTCTTT. Amino acids: CASTQYMNTEAFF.

V and J are TRBV2 and TRBJ1-4, with a weak D call TRBD1 (6 bases). CDR3 size: 12 residues. Germline V lookup: CDR1 SNHLY, CDR2 FYNNEI. V was cut by 10 bases and J by 3 bases, with 9 bases left in between. The chain's CDR3 is CAIQGANEKLFF. The CDR3 nucleotides read TGTGCCATACAGGGTGCTAATGAAAAACTGTTTTTT.

The chain has TRBV6-6 and TRBJ2-2; no clear D gene. V lost 6 bases and J lost 5, with 10 bases in between. The CDR3 contains 13 residues. The germline gives CDR1 MNHNY, CDR2 SVGAGI (reference sequence). The CDR3 spells CASRLPRTGELFF. In nucleotides, the CDR3 is TGTGCCAGCAGACTCCCGCGGACCGGGGAGCTGTTTTTT.

The chain uses TRBV7-2 and TRBJ1-6, with D hard to call. The germline V gene encodes CDR1 SGHTA and CDR2 FQGNSA. This CDR3 is 14 amino acids long. The V end lost 3 bases, the J end lost 7 bases, and 10 bases lay between the germline ends. The CDR3 DNA is TGTGCCAGCAGCTTTGGGAGTATCAATTCACCCCTCCACTTT. This sequence encodes CASSFGSINSPLHF.

The gene calls are TRBV5-1 and TRBJ1-6; no firm D call. CDR1 and CDR2 from the germline V gene are SGHRS and YFSETQ. Trimming pared 3 bases from V and 5 bases from J, leaving 9 bases between. The CDR3 extends over 14 amino acids. CDR3 sequence reads: CASSSTVNNSPLHF. In DNA form, the CDR3 reads TGCGCCAGCAGCTCCACAGTAAATAATTCACCCCTCCACTTT.

This sequence joins TRBV5-8 and TRBJ1-6; TRBD1 aligns across 7 bases. Germline-derived CDR1 and CDR2 are SGHTS and YDEGEE. The CDR3 extends over 15 amino acids. V was pared by 4 bases and J by 7 bases, with 8 bases of the junction left unmatched. CDR3 region: CASSLTTGNNSPLHF. CDR3 DNA: TGTGCCAGCAGCCTCACGACAGGGAACAATTCACCCCTCCACTTT.

This CDR3 reads CASSHLAGGSNEQFF. Here the CDR3 DNA reads TGTGCCAGCAGCCATTTAGCGGGGGGAAGCAATGAGCAGTTCTTC. The chain links TRBV5-8 to TRBJ2-1, with 10 bases fitting TRBD2. The CDR3 covers 15 residues. CDR1 and CDR2 from the germline V gene are SGHTS and YDEGEE. V was pared by 4 bases and J by 6 bases, with 7 bases of the junction left unmatched.

The V call is TRBV19, the J call TRBJ1-6, with 7 bases lining up with TRBD1. J lost 7 bases, V lost 10 bases, and 10 bases had no gene match. Germline-derived CDR1 and CDR2 are LNHDA and SQIVND (reference sequence). The CDR3 is made up of 14 amino acids. The CDR3 loop reads CATEPGQRNSPLHF. CDR3 in DNA: TGTGCCACCGAGCCGGGACAGAGGAATTCACCCCTCCACTTT.

The V call is TRBV27, the J call TRBJ1-1; 7 bases agree with TRBD1. Germline V gene data show CDR1 as MNHEY and CDR2 as SMNVEV (reference sequence). Trimming removed 0 bases from V and 11 bases from J; junction bases left unmatched: 9. The CDR3 spans 14 residues. The CDR3 spells CASSLSRQGLRAFF. The DNA for the CDR3 is TGTGCCAGCAGTTTATCGCGACAGGGCTTGCGCGCTTTCTTT.

The J gene is TRBJ2-5, the V gene TRBV7-2; possible D gene TRBD2, 5 bases. This CDR3 has 14 residues. V shed 5 bases and J shed 7 bases, with 17 bases lying between them. Germline lookup yields CDR1 SGHTA and CDR2 FQGNSA. The chain's CDR3 is CASSQVRGPGTQYF. Written as DNA, the CDR3 is TGTGCCAGCAGCCAAGTACGGGGTCCCGGGACCCAGTACTTC.

The chain employs TRBV15 and TRBJ2-3; D is unresolved. The CDR3 runs to 14 residues. Germline CDR1 is LNHNV and CDR2 is YYDKDF (reference sequence). V dropped 5 bases and J dropped 5 bases, with 14 bases sitting between them. CDR3 in amino acids: CATSYNFGGDTQYF. The DNA of the CDR3 is TGTGCCACCAGCTACAATTTCGGCGGAGATACGCAGTATTTT.